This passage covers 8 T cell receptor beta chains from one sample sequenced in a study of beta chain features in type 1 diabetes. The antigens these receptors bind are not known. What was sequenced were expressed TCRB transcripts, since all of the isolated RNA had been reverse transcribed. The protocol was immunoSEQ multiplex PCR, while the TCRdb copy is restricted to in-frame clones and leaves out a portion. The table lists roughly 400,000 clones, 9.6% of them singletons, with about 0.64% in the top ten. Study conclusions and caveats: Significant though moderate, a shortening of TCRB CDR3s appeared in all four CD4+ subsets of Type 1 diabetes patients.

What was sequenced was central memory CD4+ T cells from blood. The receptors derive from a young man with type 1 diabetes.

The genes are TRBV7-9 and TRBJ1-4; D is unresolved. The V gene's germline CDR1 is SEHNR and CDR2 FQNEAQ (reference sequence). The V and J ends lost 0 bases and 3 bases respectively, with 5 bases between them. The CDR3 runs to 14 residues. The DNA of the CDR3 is TGTGCCAGCAGCTTAGCGCATCCTAATGAAAAACTGTTTTTT. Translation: CASSLAHPNEKLFF.

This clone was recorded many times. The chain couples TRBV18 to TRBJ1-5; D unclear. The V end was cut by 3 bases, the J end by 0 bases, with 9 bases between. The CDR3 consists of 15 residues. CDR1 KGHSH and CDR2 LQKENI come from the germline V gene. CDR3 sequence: CASSPPLGSNQPQHF. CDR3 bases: TGTGCCAGCTCACCCCCCTTGGGTAGCAATCAGCCCCAGCATTTT. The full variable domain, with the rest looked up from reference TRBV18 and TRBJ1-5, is NAGVMQNPRHLVRRRGQEARLRCSPMKGHSHVYWYRQLPEEGLKFMVYLQKENIIDESGMPKERFSAEFPKEGPSILRIQQVVRGDSAAYFCASSPPLGSNQPQHFGDGTRLSIL.

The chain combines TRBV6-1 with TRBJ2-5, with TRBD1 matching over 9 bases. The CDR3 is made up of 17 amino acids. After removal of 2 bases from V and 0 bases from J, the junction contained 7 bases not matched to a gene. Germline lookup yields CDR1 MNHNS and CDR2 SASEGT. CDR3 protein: CASSEQGQGSYQETQYF. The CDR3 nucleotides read TGTGCCAGCAGTGAACAGGGACAGGGATCTTACCAAGAGACCCAGTACTTC.

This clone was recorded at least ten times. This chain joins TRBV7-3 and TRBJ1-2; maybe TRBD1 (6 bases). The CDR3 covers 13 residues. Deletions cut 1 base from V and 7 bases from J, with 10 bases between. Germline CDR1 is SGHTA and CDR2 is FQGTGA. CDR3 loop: CASSLSSRGGYTF. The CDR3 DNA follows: TGTGCCAGCAGCTTAAGTTCCAGGGGTGGCTACACCTTC.

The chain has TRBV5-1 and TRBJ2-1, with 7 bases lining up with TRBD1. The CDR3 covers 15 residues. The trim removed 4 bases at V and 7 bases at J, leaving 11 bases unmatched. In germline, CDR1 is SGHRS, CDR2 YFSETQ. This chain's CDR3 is CASSPRQGLSNEQFF. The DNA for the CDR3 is TGCGCCAGCAGCCCTCGACAGGGTCTGAGTAATGAGCAGTTCTTC.

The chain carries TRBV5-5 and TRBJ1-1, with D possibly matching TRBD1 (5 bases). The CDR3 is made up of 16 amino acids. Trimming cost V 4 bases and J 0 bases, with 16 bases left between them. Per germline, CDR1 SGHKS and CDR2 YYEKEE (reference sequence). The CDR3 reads CASSPGRETLNTEAFF. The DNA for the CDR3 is TGTGCCAGCAGCCCGGGACGGGAAACGTTGAACACTGAAGCTTTCTTT.

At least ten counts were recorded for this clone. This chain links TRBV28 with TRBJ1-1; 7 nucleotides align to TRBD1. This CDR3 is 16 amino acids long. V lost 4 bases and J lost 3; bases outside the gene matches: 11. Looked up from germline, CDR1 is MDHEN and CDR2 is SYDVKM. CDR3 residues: CASSSTGQGRYTEAFF. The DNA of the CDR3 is TGTGCCAGCAGTTCGACAGGGCAGGGGCGATACACTGAAGCTTTCTTT.

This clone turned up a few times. CDR3 sequence reads: CASSLGRAATNEKLFF. The CDR3 DNA reads TGTGCCAGCAGCTTAGGACGGGCTGCGACTAATGAAAAACTGTTTTTT. The rearrangement joins TRBV7-9 to TRBJ1-4; no reliable D call. Between the trimmed V and J ends, which lost 1 base and 2 bases, there was a span of 11 bases. The germline V gene encodes CDR1 SEHNR and CDR2 FQNEAQ (reference sequence). This CDR3 has 16 residues.